This TCR beta chain was recovered during a study of cytomegalovirus exposure and HLA in healthy donors. Overall study results and limits: The authors reported that TCR beta sequences could predict HLA-A and HLA-B alleles. These predictions were accurate for most subjects in the first cohort.

With 60 Vbeta and 13 Jbeta primers, the PCR was carried out. TCRdb's copy holds only in-frame clones and misses some; the assay was immunoSEQ multiplex PCR. This sample has under 150,000 clones, with over 65% found just once. This clone was seen once. The antigen remains undetermined. Specimen: PBMCs. The sequence came from a male donor in good health and CMV-seronegative.

CDR3 DNA sequence: TGTGCCAGCAGCTATGAGCAAGAGACCCAGTACTTC. Translating gives CASSYEQETQYF. The chain combines TRBV5-8 with TRBJ2-5; D is ambiguous. Germline V CDR1 and CDR2: SGHTS, YDEGEE. Trimming shortened V by 3 bases and J by 2 bases, and 5 bases separated the two germline ends. The CDR3 runs to 12 residues.